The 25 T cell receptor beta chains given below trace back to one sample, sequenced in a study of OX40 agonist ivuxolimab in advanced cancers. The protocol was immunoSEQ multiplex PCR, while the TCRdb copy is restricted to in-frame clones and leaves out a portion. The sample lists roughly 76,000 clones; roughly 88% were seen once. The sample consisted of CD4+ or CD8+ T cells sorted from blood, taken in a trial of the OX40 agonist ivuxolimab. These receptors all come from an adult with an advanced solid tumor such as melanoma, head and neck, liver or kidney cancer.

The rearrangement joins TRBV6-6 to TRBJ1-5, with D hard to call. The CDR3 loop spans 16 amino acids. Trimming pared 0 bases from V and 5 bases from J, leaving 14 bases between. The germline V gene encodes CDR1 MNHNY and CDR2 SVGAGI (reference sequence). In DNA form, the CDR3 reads TGTGCCAGCAGTTACTCGATTGTCGGGTCCGATCAGCCCCAGCATTTT. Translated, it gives CASSYSIVGSDQPQHF.

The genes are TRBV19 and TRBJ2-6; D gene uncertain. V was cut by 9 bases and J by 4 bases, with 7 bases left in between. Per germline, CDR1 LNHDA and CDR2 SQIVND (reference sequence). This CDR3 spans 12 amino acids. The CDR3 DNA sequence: TGTGCCAGCAGGTCGGGGGCCAACGTCCTGACTTTC. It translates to CASRSGANVLTF.

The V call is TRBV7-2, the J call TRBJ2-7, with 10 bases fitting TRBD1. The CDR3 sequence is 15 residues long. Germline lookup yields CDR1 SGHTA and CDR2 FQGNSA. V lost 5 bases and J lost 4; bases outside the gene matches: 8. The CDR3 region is CASSPETGGAYEQYF. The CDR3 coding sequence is TGTGCCAGCAGCCCCGAGACAGGGGGCGCGTACGAGCAGTACTTC.

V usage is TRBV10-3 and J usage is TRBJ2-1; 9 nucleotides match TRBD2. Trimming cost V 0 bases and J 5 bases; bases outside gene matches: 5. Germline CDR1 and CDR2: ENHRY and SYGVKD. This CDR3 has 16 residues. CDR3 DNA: TGTGCCATCAGTGAGTCGATTAGCGGGGGAGACAATGAGCAGTTCTTC. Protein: CAISESISGGDNEQFF.

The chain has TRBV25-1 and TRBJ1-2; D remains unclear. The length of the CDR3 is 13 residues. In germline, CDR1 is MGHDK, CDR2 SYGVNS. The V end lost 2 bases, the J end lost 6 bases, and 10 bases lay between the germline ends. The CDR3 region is CASSEREGNGYTF. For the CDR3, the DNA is TGTGCCAGCAGTGAAAGGGAGGGTAATGGCTACACCTTC.

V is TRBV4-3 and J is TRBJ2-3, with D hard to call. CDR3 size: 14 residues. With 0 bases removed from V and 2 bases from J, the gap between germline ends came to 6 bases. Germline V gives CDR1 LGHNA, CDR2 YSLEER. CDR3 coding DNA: TGCGCCAGCAGCCAAGACCAACACACAGATACGCAGTATTTT. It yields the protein CASSQDQHTDTQYF.

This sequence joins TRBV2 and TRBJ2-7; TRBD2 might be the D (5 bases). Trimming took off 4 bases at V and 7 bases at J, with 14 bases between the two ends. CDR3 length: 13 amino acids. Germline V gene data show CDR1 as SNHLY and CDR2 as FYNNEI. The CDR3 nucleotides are TGTGCCAGCAGTGTGTGGCATCGGGAAGAGCAGTACTTC. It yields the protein CASSVWHREEQYF.

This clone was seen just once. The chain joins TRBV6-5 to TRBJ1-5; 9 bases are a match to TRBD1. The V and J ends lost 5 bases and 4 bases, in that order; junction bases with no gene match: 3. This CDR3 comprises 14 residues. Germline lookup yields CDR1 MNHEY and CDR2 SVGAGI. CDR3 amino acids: CASSGTGPNQPQHF. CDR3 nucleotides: TGTGCCAGCAGTGGGACAGGGCCAAATCAGCCCCAGCATTTT.

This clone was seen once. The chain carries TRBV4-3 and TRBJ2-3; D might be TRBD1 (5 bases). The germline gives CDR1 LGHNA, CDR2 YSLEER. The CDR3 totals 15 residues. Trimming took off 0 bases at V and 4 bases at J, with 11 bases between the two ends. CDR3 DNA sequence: TGCGCCAGCAGCCAAGAATCCACGACAGCAGATACGCAGTATTTT. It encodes CASSQESTTADTQYF.

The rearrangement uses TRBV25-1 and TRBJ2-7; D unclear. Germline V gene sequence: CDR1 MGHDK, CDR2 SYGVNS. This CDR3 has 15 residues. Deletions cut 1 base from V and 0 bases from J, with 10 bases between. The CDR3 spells CASSESVQPSYEQYF. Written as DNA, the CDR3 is TGTGCCAGCAGTGAATCGGTGCAGCCCTCCTACGAGCAGTACTTC.

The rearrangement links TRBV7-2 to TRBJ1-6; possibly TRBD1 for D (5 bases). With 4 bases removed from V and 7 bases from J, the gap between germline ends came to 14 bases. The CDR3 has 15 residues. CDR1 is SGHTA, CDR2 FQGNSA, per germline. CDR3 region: CASSYAAGNNSPLHF. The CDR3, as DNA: TGTGCCAGCAGCTACGCGGCAGGGAACAATTCACCCCTCCACTTT.

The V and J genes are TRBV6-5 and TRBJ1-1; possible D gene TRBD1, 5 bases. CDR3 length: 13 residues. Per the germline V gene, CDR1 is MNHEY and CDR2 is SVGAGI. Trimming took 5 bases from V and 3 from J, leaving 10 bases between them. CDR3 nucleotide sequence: TGTGCCAGCAGTGACTGGGGGGACACTGAAGCTTTCTTT. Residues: CASSDWGDTEAFF.

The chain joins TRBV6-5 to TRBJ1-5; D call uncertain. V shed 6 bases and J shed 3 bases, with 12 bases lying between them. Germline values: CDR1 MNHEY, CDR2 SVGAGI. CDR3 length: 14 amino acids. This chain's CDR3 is CASRLWTHNQPQHF. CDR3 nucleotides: TGTGCCAGCAGGCTATGGACCCACAATCAGCCCCAGCATTTT.

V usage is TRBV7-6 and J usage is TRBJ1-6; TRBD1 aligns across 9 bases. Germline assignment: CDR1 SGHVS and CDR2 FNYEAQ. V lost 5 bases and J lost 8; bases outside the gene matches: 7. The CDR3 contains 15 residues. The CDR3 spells CASSRGGQGDSPLHF. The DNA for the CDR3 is TGTGCCAGCAGCCGGGGGGGACAGGGCGATTCACCCCTCCACTTT.

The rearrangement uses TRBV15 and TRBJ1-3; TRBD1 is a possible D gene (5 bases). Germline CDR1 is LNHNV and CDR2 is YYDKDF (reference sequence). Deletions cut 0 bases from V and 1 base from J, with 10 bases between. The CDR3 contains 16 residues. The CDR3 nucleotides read TGTGCCACCAGCAGAGATCCGACAGTTTCTGGAAACACCATATATTTT. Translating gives CATSRDPTVSGNTIYF.

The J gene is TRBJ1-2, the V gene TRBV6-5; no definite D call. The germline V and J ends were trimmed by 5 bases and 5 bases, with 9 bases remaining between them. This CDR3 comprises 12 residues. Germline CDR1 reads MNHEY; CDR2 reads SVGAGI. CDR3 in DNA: TGTGCCAGCAGTGAGGGTTTATATGGCTACACCTTC. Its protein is CASSEGLYGYTF.

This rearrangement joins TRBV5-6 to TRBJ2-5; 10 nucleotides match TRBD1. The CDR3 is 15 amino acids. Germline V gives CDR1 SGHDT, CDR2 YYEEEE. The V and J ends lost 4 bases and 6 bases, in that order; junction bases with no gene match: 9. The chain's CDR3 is CASSPPGTGVQTQYF. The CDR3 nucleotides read TGTGCCAGCAGCCCCCCCGGGACAGGGGTTCAGACCCAGTACTTC.

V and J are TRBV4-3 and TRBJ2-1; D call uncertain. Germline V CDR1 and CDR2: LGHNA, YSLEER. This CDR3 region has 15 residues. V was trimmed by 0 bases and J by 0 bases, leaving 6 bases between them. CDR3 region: CASSQDLSSYNEQFF. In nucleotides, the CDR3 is TGCGCCAGCAGCCAAGATCTCAGCTCCTACAATGAGCAGTTCTTC.

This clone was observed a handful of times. CDR3 region: CASSRFRDTNEKLFF. In DNA form, the CDR3 reads TGTGCCAGCAGCAGATTCAGGGACACTAATGAAAAACTGTTTTTT. V is TRBV21-1 and J is TRBJ1-4. TRBV21-1 is a known pseudogene. The CDR3 covers 15 residues.

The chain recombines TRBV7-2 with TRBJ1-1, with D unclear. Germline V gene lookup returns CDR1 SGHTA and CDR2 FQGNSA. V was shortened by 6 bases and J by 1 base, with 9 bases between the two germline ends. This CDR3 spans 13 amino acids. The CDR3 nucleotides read TGTGCCAGCAGATCCGACGGGAACACTGAAGCTTTCTTT. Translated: CASRSDGNTEAFF.

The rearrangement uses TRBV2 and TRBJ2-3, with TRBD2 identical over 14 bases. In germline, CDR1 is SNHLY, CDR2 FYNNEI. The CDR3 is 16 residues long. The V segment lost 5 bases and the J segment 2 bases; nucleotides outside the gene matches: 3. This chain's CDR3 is CASSRTSGGHTDTQYF. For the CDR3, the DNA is TGTGCCAGCAGTCGGACTAGCGGGGGGCACACAGATACGCAGTATTTT.

CDR3: CASTGDRSEFF. The CDR3 DNA sequence: TGTGCCAGCACCGGAGACAGGTCTGAGTTCTTC. V and J are TRBV6-5 and TRBJ2-1; the D gene is possibly TRBD1 (6 bases). The germline V gene encodes CDR1 MNHEY and CDR2 SVGAGI. CDR3 length: 11 amino acids. The ends were cut back, 7 bases at V and 14 bases at J, with 15 bases in the middle.

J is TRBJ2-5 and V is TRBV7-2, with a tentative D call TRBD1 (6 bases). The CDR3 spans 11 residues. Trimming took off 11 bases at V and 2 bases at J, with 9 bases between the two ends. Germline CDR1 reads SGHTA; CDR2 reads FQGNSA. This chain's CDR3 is CASQGQETQYF. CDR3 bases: TGTGCCTCCCAGGGGCAAGAGACCCAGTACTTC.

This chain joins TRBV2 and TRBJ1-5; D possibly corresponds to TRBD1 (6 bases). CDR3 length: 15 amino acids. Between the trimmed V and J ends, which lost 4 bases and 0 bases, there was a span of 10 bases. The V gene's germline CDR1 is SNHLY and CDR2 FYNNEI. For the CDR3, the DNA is TGTGCCAGCAGTGCAAACAGGGTTAGCAATCAGCCCCAGCATTTT. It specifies CASSANRVSNQPQHF. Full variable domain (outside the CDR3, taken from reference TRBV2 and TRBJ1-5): EPEVTQTPSHQVTQMGQEVILRCVPISNHLYFYWYRQILGQKVEFLVSFYNNEISEKSEIFDDQFSVERPDGSNFTLKIRSTKLEDSAMYFCASSANRVSNQPQHFGDGTRLSIL.

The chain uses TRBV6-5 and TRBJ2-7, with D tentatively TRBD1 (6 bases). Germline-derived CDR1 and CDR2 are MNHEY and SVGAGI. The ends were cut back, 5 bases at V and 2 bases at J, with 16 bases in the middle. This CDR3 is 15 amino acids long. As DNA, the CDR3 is TGTGCCAGCAGTCTCGGGTCGACAGGCACCTACGAGCAGTACTTC. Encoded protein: CASSLGSTGTYEQYF.